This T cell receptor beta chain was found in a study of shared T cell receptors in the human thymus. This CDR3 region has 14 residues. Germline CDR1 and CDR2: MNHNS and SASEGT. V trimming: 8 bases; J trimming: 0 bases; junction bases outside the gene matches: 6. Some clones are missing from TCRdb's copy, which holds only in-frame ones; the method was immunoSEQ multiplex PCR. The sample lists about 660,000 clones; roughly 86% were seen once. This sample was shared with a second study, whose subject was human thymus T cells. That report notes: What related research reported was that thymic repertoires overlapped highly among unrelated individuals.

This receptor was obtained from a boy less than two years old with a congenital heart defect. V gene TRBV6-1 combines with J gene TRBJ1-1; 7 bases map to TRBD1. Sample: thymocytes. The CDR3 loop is CASRLTGLNTEAFF. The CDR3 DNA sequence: TGTGCCAGCCGTTTGACAGGGCTGAACACTGAAGCTTTCTTT.